These T cell receptor beta chains were read from a single sample in a study of cytomegalovirus exposure and HLA in healthy donors. Using immunoSEQ multiplex PCR, the repertoire was profiled, and TCRdb retains in-frame clones only, with some absent. The profile shows about 160,000 clones, roughly three quarters of them singletons. Sequencing used PBMCs. These receptors originate from a human donor in good health. CDR3s include the opening cysteine and the closing phenylalanine or tryptophan. The D gene is left open where the match is weak. Only part of the rows carry a size: once, few, many, or a class if the clone is expanded.

d_call: TRBD2
j_call: TRBJ2-3
clone_size: few
v_call: TRBV5-5
cdr3_nt: TGTGCCAGCCTCCGGGAGGGCCTGTCAGATACGCAGTATTTT
cdr3_aa: CASLREGLSDTQYF

d_call: NA
j_call: TRBJ1-1
clone_size: NA
v_call: TRBV7-9
cdr3_nt: TGTGCCAGCAGCTTAACCCAAGCGGACAGTATTCACCCTGAAGCTTTCTTT
cdr3_aa: CASSLTQADSIHPEAFF

d_call: NA
j_call: TRBJ1-2
clone_size: NA
v_call: TRBV6-5
cdr3_nt: TGTGCCAGCAGCAGGGGCGGCCCTTATGGCTACACCTTC
cdr3_aa: CASSRGGPYGYTF

d_call: NA
j_call: TRBJ1-1
clone_size: NA
v_call: TRBV5-1
cdr3_nt: TGCGCCAGCAGCTTGGCCTATTCAGGCAGGGTGGGCGCTGAAGCTTTCTTT
cdr3_aa: CASSLAYSGRVGAEAFF

d_call: TRBD1
j_call: TRBJ1-1
clone_size: NA
v_call: TRBV10-2
cdr3_nt: TGCGCCAGCAGTGGACAGGGGGCATCGACTTCCGCTTTCTTT
cdr3_aa: CASSGQGASTSAFF

d_call: NA
j_call: TRBJ2-5
clone_size: NA
v_call: TRBV5-4
cdr3_nt: TGTGCCAGCAGCTTGCGAGAGGGGGGGCAAGAGACCCAGTACTTC
cdr3_aa: CASSLREGGQETQYF

d_call: TRBD2
j_call: TRBJ2-3
clone_size: NA
v_call: TRBV7-7
cdr3_nt: TGTGCCAGCAGCCCGCTGCGGGGGGGCCAGGCGCAGTATTTT
cdr3_aa: CASSPLRGGQAQYF

d_call: NA
j_call: TRBJ1-5
clone_size: NA
v_call: TRBV19
cdr3_nt: TGTGCCAGTAACCCATCCGGGGGGCGTAATCAGCCCCAGCATTTT
cdr3_aa: CASNPSGGRNQPQHF

d_call: NA
j_call: TRBJ1-1
clone_size: NA
v_call: TRBV10-3
cdr3_nt: TGTGCCATCGCAGAAATGAACACTGAAGCTTTCTTT
cdr3_aa: CAIAEMNTEAFF

d_call: NA
j_call: TRBJ2-7
clone_size: NA
v_call: TRBV27
cdr3_nt: TGTGCCAGCAGTTCAGCCCCCTCGCGGGGAAAGTACGAGCAGTACTTC
cdr3_aa: CASSSAPSRGKYEQYF

d_call: NA
j_call: TRBJ1-5
clone_size: NA
v_call: TRBV19
cdr3_nt: TGTGCCAGTAGTATGCAGACAGATCAGCCCCAGCATTTT
cdr3_aa: CASSMQTDQPQHF

d_call: NA
j_call: TRBJ1-1
clone_size: NA
v_call: TRBV28
cdr3_nt: TGTGCCAGCAGTTCAGTAAAAGCTTTCTTT
cdr3_aa: CASSSVKAFF

d_call: TRBD2
j_call: TRBJ2-7
clone_size: NA
v_call: TRBV25-1
cdr3_nt: TGTGCCAGCAGTGAACTAGCGGGCTACGAGCAGTACTTC
cdr3_aa: CASSELAGYEQYF

d_call: NA
j_call: TRBJ1-6
clone_size: NA
v_call: TRBV11-2
cdr3_nt: TGTGCCAGCAGCTTACTCGGTCCCCTCCACTTT
cdr3_aa: CASSLLGPLHF

d_call: NA
j_call: TRBJ1-2
clone_size: once
v_call: TRBV5-1
cdr3_nt: TGCGCCAGCAGCTTAGGGTTTGTTTCGTCGGGGAACGGCTACCCCTTC
cdr3_aa: CASSLGFVSSGNGYPF

d_call: NA
j_call: TRBJ1-1
clone_size: NA
v_call: TRBV29-1
cdr3_nt: TGCAGCGTAGTACGGACGGGGGACGGCACTGAAGCTTTCTTT
cdr3_aa: CSVVRTGDGTEAFF

d_call: TRBD1
j_call: TRBJ1-6
clone_size: few
v_call: TRBV19
cdr3_nt: TGTGCCAGTAGTACATCGACAGGGGCCAATTCACCCCTCCACTTT
cdr3_aa: CASSTSTGANSPLHF

d_call: NA
j_call: TRBJ2-1
clone_size: NA
v_call: TRBV4-1
cdr3_nt: TGCGCCAGCAGCCAGACTAGTAGGAGCTCCTACAATGAGCAGTTCTTC
cdr3_aa: CASSQTSRSSYNEQFF

d_call: TRBD2
j_call: TRBJ2-1
clone_size: NA
v_call: TRBV4-3
cdr3_nt: TGCGCCAGCAGCCAAGTCGGGACTAGCGGGAGCTCCTACAATGAGCAGTTCTTC
cdr3_aa: CASSQVGTSGSSYNEQFF

d_call: NA
j_call: TRBJ1-1
clone_size: once
v_call: TRBV19
cdr3_nt: TGTGCCAGTAGTACCCGACAGAATATCAACACTGAAGCTTTCTTT
cdr3_aa: CASSTRQNINTEAFF

d_call: NA
j_call: TRBJ2-7
clone_size: NA
v_call: TRBV6-1
cdr3_nt: TGTGCCAGCAGCCAAGGGACACTCACCTACGAGCAGTACTTC
cdr3_aa: CASSQGTLTYEQYF

d_call: NA
j_call: TRBJ2-1
clone_size: NA
v_call: TRBV5-6
cdr3_nt: TGTGCCAGCAGCTTGGGGGCAGGGTCCTACAATGAGCAGTTCTTC
cdr3_aa: CASSLGAGSYNEQFF

d_call: TRBD1
j_call: TRBJ2-7
clone_size: NA
v_call: TRBV11-3
cdr3_nt: TGTGCCAGCAGCTCGGGACAGAAGGACGAGCAGTACTTC
cdr3_aa: CASSSGQKDEQYF

d_call: TRBD2
j_call: TRBJ2-3
clone_size: NA
v_call: TRBV14
cdr3_nt: TGTGCCAGCAGCCAATCCCTGGGACTAGTCTGGTATTTT
cdr3_aa: CASSQSLGLVWYF

d_call: TRBD2
j_call: TRBJ2-1
clone_size: NA
v_call: TRBV5-6
cdr3_nt: TGTGCCAGCAGCCTTTCGGGAGGGCCACTCAATGAGCAGTTCTTC
cdr3_aa: CASSLSGGPLNEQFF

d_call: NA
j_call: TRBJ1-4
clone_size: NA
v_call: TRBV5-1
cdr3_nt: TGCGCCAGCAGCTTGGCACCAGGTGAAAAACTGTTTTTT
cdr3_aa: CASSLAPGEKLFF

d_call: TRBD2
j_call: TRBJ2-7
clone_size: few
v_call: TRBV15
cdr3_nt: TGTGCCACCAGCAGTCCCGGACTAGCGGGGACGTCTCAGGACGAGCAGTACTTC
cdr3_aa: CATSSPGLAGTSQDEQYF

d_call: NA
j_call: TRBJ2-3
clone_size: NA
v_call: TRBV7-8
cdr3_nt: TGTGCCAGCAGCTCCGCTCGACGGGGCACAGATACGCAGTATTTT
cdr3_aa: CASSSARRGTDTQYF

d_call: NA
j_call: TRBJ2-5
clone_size: NA
v_call: TRBV14
cdr3_nt: TGTGCCAGCAGCCAAGAGCGGGCCCAAGAGACCCAGTACTTC
cdr3_aa: CASSQERAQETQYF